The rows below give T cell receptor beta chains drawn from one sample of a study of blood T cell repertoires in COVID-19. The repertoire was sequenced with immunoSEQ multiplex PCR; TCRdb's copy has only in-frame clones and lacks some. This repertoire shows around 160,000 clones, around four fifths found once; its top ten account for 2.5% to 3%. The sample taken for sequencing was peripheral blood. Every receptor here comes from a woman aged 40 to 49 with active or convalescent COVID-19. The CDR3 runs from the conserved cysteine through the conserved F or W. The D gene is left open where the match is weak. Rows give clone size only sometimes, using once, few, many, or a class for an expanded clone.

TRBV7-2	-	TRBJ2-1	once	TGTGCCAGCAGCTTAAGTAGGAGGAGGTGGGTTGAGCAGTTCTTC	CASSLSRRRWVEQFF
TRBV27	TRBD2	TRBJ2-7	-	TGTGCCAGCAGCCCGGGGGGACTAGCTTCCGAGCAGTACTTC	CASSPGGLASEQYF
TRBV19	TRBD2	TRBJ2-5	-	TGTGCCAGTAGTCTCTCCTCGGGACTAGCGGGGGGAGAGACCCAGTACTTC	CASSLSSGLAGGETQYF
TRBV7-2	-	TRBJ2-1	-	TGTGCCAGCAGCTTAGCGTGGCAGTACAATGAGCAGTTCTTC	CASSLAWQYNEQFF
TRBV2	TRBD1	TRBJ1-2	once	TGTGCCAGCAGTTGGGACAGGGAAATGTCCTATGGCTACACCTTC	CASSWDREMSYGYTF
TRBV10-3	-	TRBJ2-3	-	TGTGCCATCAGGCCTCGACTTGGCACCGATACGCAGTATTTT	CAIRPRLGTDTQYF
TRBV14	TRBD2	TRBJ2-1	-	TGTGCCAGCAGCCATTCGGGACTAGCCGTATTCAATGAGCAGTTCTTC	CASSHSGLAVFNEQFF
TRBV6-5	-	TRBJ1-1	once	TGTGCCAGCAGTACCGGACGCGGACTAAAAGCTTTCTTT	CASSTGRGLKAFF
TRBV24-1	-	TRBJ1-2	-	TGTGCCACCAGTGATTCAGGACAGAGGTATGGCTACACCTTC	CATSDSGQRYGYTF
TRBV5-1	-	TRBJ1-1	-	TGCGCCAGCAACAGAAAATCGAACACTGAAGCTTTCTTT	CASNRKSNTEAFF
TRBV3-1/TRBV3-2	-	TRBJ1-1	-	TGTGCCAGCAGCCGGGCGGACAGCACTGAAGCTTTCTTT	CASSRADSTEAFF
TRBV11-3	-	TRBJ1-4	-	TGTGCCAGCAGCTTAGGGGCTTCGGGAGAAAAACTGTTTTTT	CASSLGASGEKLFF
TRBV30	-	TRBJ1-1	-	TGTGCCTCTCAGGGTCAGAACACTGAAGCTTTCTTT	CASQGQNTEAFF
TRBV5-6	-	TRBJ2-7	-	TGTGCCAGCAGCTCGACGTACAGGGTGGACTCCTACGAGCAGTACTTC	CASSSTYRVDSYEQYF
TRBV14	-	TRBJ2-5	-	TGTGCCAGCAGCCAACCCTTTTTCCAAGAGACCCAGTACTTC	CASSQPFFQETQYF
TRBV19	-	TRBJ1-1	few	TGTGCCAGTACCGCCGGGGGCGCGGGGAGGGGGAAAACTGAAGCTTTCTTT	CASTAGGAGRGKTEAFF
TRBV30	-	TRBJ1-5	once	TGTGCCTGGAGTAGCACGAGAGATCAGCCCCAGCATTTT	CAWSSTRDQPQHF
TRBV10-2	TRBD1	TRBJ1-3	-	TGCGCCAGCAGAGGGGACAGGGAGGCTGGAAACACCATATATTTT	CASRGDREAGNTIYF
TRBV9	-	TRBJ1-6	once	TGTGCCAGCAGCGCAACAGGGAATTCACCCCTCCACTTT	CASSATGNSPLHF
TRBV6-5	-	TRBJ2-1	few	TGTGCCAGCAGCGCCATTACGAGAAATGAGCAGTTCTTC	CASSAITRNEQFF
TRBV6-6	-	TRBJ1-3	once	TGTGCCAGCAGTTACGGTGGGCCTGGAAACACCATATATTTT	CASSYGGPGNTIYF
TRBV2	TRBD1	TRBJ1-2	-	TGTGCCAGCAGTGAATTGTCAGGGGGCCCTCCCCCTAACTATGGCTACACCTTC	CASSELSGGPPPNYGYTF
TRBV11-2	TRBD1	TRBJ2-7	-	TGTGCCAGCAGCTGGGCAGACAGGGCCTGGGGTTACGAGCAGTACTTC	CASSWADRAWGYEQYF
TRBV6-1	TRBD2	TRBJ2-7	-	TGTGCCAGCAGTGCGCTACTAGCGGGAGGGCCGGGCGAGCAGTACTTC	CASSALLAGGPGEQYF
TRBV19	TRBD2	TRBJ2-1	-	TGTGCCAGCACCTTAGCGGGGCGTTACTACAATGAGCAGTTCTTC	CASTLAGRYYNEQFF
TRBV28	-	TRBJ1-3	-	TGTGCCAGCAGTTTAGGTCAGGGCCCTCTCGGAAACACCATATATTTT	CASSLGQGPLGNTIYF
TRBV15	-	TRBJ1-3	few	TGTGCCACCAGCAGTGGAGGGTACTCTGGAAACACCATATATTTT	CATSSGGYSGNTIYF